This T cell receptor (beta chain) was found in a study of blood T cell repertoires in COVID-19. Study-level background: Nucleic acid was either cDNA or gDNA, and it came from T cells, B-cell-depleted T cells, or PBMCs.

Under the authors' procedure: Estimates of nucleated cell counts were drawn from the amplification of reference gene primers. TCRdb's copy holds only in-frame clones and misses some; the assay was immunoSEQ multiplex PCR. That table furnishes V, J and clone size, whereas the DNA furnished D and trimming. There are 78,000 or so clones in the sample; roughly four fifths occur only once, and less than 15% lies in the top ten. This TCR was recovered from a man aged 80 or over with acute or convalescent COVID-19. Sequences were obtained from peripheral blood.

The CDR3 nucleotides read TGTGCCAGCAGTTTACCCGGGACGGGGACAAGCCCCTACAATGAGCAGTTCTTC. Translation gives CASSLPGTGTSPYNEQFF. This chain uses TRBV27 with TRBJ2-1; perhaps TRBD1 as D (6 bases). The CDR3 sequence is 18 residues long. CDR1 MNHEY and CDR2 SMNVEV come from the germline V gene (reference sequence). The ends were cut back, 2 bases at V and 2 bases at J, with 19 bases in the middle.